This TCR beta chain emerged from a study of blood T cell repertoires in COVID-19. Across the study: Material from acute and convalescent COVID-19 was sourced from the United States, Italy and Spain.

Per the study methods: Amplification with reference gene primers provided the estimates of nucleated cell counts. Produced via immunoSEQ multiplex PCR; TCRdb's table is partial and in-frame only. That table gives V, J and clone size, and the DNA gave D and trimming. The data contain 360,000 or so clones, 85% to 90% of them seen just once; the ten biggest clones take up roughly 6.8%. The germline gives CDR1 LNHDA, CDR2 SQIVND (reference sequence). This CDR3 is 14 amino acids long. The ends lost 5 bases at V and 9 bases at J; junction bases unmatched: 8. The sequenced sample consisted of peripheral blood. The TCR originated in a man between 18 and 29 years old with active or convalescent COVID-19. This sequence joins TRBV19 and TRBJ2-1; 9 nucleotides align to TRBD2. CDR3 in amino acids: CASSLAGGPREQFF. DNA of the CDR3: TGTGCCAGTAGTCTGGCGGGAGGGCCCCGTGAGCAGTTCTTC.